These 17 T cell receptor beta chains came from one sample sequenced in a study of cytomegalovirus exposure and HLA in healthy donors. The primer mix had 60 Vbeta and 13 Jbeta primers. The protocol was immunoSEQ multiplex PCR, while the TCRdb copy is restricted to in-frame clones and leaves out a portion. The data hold some 140,000 clones, with roughly four fifths observed a single time. Sequencing was performed on PBMCs. All receptors derive from a man between 25 and 39 years old in good health and CMV-seronegative.

The chain has TRBV15 and TRBJ2-5, with 8 positions matching TRBD1. Germline V gene data show CDR1 as LNHNV and CDR2 as YYDKDF (reference sequence). V shed 4 bases, J shed 4 bases, and the junction held 11 bases outside the gene matches. The CDR3 runs 16 residues. In nucleotides, the CDR3 is TGTGCCACCAGCAAACCACGTGGACAGGGCGGAGAGACCCAGTACTTC. Translating it yields CATSKPRGQGGETQYF. The full variable domain, completed using reference TRBV15 and TRBJ2-5, is DAMVIQNPRYQVTQFGKPVTLSCSQTLNHNVMYWYQQKSSQAPKLLFHYYDKDFNNEADTPDNFQSRRPNTSFCFLDIRSPGLGDTAMYLCATSKPRGQGGETQYFGPGTRLLVL.

This clone was observed a few times. This chain connects TRBV19 to TRBJ2-5; 7 nucleotides align to TRBD2. Per the germline V gene, CDR1 is LNHDA and CDR2 is SQIVND (reference sequence). The CDR3 runs 15 residues. Unmatched junction bases numbered 5, after V lost 3 bases and J lost 1 base. CDR3 region: CASSIGGGTQETQYF. The CDR3 nucleotides are TGTGCCAGTAGTATTGGGGGAGGGACCCAAGAGACCCAGTACTTC.

This chain uses TRBV5-1 with TRBJ2-7; 10 bases line up with TRBD2. Germline CDR1 is SGHRS and CDR2 is YFSETQ. After removal of 4 bases from V and 7 bases from J, the junction contained 17 bases not matched to a gene. CDR3 length: 17 residues. The CDR3 DNA is TGCGCCAGCAGCCCCCTCGGGTTAGCGGGAGGTTCTACGGAGCAGTACTTC. It is translated as CASSPLGLAGGSTEQYF.

The V call is TRBV5-1, the J call TRBJ2-3; TRBD1 aligns across 8 bases. The V and J ends lost 5 bases and 6 bases, in that order; junction bases with no gene match: 2. There are 12 residues in the CDR3. Germline V lookup: CDR1 SGHRS, CDR2 YFSETQ. CDR3 DNA: TGCGCCAGCAGATGGGACAGGGATACGCAGTATTTT. Its protein product is CASRWDRDTQYF. Full variable domain (missing parts from reference TRBV5-1 and TRBJ2-3): KAGVTQTPRYLIKTRGQQVTLSCSPISGHRSVSWYQQTPGQGLQFLFEYFSETQRNKGNFPGRFSGRQFSNSRSEMNVSTLELGDSALYLCASRWDRDTQYFGPGTRLTVL.

The gene calls are TRBV28 and TRBJ1-2, with 7 bases aligning to TRBD1. Germline values: CDR1 MDHEN, CDR2 SYDVKM. The CDR3 is 14 amino acids. V was pared by 3 bases and J by 13 bases, with 14 bases of the junction left unmatched. This CDR3 is CASSFGQGELARTF. DNA for the CDR3: TGTGCCAGCAGTTTTGGGCAGGGGGAGCTGGCGCGCACCTTC.

The chain combines TRBV10-3 with TRBJ2-3, with 8 bases lining up with TRBD1. The CDR3 consists of 17 residues. CDR1 is ENHRY, CDR2 SYGVKD, per germline. With 0 bases clipped from V and 3 bases from J, the junction kept 8 bases outside the gene matches. The CDR3 here is CAISESQTGVGTDTQYF. The CDR3 DNA reads TGTGCCATCAGTGAGTCTCAGACAGGGGTGGGTACAGATACGCAGTATTTT.

CDR3 DNA sequence: TGTGCCAGCACCACAGGGGGATCTGGAAACACCATATATTTT. Protein sequence: CASTTGGSGNTIYF. The chain links TRBV25-1 to TRBJ1-3; 8 bases line up with TRBD1. The CDR3 is made up of 14 amino acids. The ends lost 7 bases at V and 1 base at J; junction bases unmatched: 3. CDR1 is MGHDK and CDR2 is SYGVNS in the germline V gene.

This chain connects TRBV2 to TRBJ1-4; D not resolved. This CDR3 is 15 amino acids long. The V and J ends lost 8 bases and 8 bases respectively, with 21 bases between them. Germline CDR1 and CDR2: SNHLY and FYNNEI. The CDR3 protein is CASLLLGYGEEKLFF. The CDR3 DNA reads as TGTGCCAGCCTCCTGTTGGGTTACGGGGAAGAAAAACTGTTTTTT.

The genes are TRBV7-9 and TRBJ2-2, with D maybe TRBD2 (5 bases). CDR3 length: 15 amino acids. Per the germline V gene, CDR1 is SEHNR and CDR2 is FQNEAQ (reference sequence). V lost 4 bases, J lost 6 bases, and 15 bases lay in between. This CDR3 reads CASSYGNLGAGELFF. DNA for the CDR3: TGTGCCAGCAGCTACGGAAACCTGGGAGCCGGGGAGCTGTTTTTT. The variable domain in full, completed from reference TRBV7-9 and TRBJ2-2, reads DTGVSQNPRHKITKRGQNVTFRCDPISEHNRLYWYRQTLGQGPEFLTYFQNEAQLEKSRLLSDRFSAERPKGSFSTLEIQRTEQGDSAMYLCASSYGNLGAGELFFGEGSRLTVL.

In this sample, this clone turned up a few times. The chain recombines TRBV5-4 with TRBJ1-4; D ambiguous. The CDR3 contains 13 residues. Germline V gene data show CDR1 as SGHNT and CDR2 as YYREEE (reference sequence). V lost 0 bases to trimming and J lost 10 bases, with 10 bases between them. CDR3 in amino acids: CASSLGGSPKLFF. The CDR3 region has the DNA TGTGCCAGCAGCTTGGGCGGATCACCAAAACTGTTTTTT.

The chain joins TRBV6-1 to TRBJ1-4; the D is unclear. V lost 1 base and J lost 14, with 14 bases in between. Germline V gene sequence: CDR1 MNHNS, CDR2 SASEGT. The CDR3 is made up of 13 amino acids. CDR3 coding DNA: TGTGCCAGCAGTGAAGGGAGTCAGAGGATTCTGTTTTTT. Translated: CASSEGSQRILFF.

This clone came up a few times. The V and J genes are TRBV19 and TRBJ2-1; D is unresolved. The CDR3 runs to 15 residues. V dropped 3 bases and J dropped 6 bases, with 15 bases sitting between them. The germline gives CDR1 LNHDA, CDR2 SQIVND (reference sequence). The DNA for the CDR3 is TGTGCCAGTAGTATCAGCCCCGAGGTGGGCAATGAGCAGTTCTTC. Its protein product is CASSISPEVGNEQFF.

The V gene is TRBV21-1, the J gene TRBJ2-5; the tabulated D call, TRBD2, remains unverified against the DNA. TRBV21-1 is a listed pseudogene. CDR3 size: 16 residues. The CDR3 is CASKGLAGGKEETQYF. The CDR3 nucleotides are TGTGCCAGCAAGGGACTAGCGGGAGGGAAGGAAGAGACCCAGTACTTC.

The gene calls are TRBV6-1 and TRBJ2-7; TRBD1 aligns across 8 bases. Germline lookup yields CDR1 MNHNS and CDR2 SASEGT. The CDR3 runs 15 residues. After removal of 2 bases from V and 4 bases from J, the junction contained 7 bases not matched to a gene. For the CDR3, the DNA is TGTGCCAGCAGTGAATCTGGCAGGGGGCAATACGAGCAGTACTTC. Its translation: CASSESGRGQYEQYF.

This clone has more than one count but fewer than ten. The rearrangement uses TRBV6-5 and TRBJ2-4, with D perhaps matching TRBD1 (7 bases). V gave up 6 bases and J gave up 7 bases, with 19 bases separating them. CDR1 and CDR2 (germline): MNHEY, SVGAGI. This CDR3 is 15 amino acids long. DNA for the CDR3: TGTGCCAGCAGCTCGGCTGGAGGGGGCTGGAACATTCAGTACTTC. Its protein is CASSSAGGGWNIQYF.

The V gene is TRBV27, the J gene TRBJ2-7, with 10 bases matching TRBD2. Trimming took 5 bases from V and 3 from J; bases not matched to a gene: 10. This CDR3 has 16 residues. CDR1 and CDR2 (germline): MNHEY, SMNVEV (reference sequence). The CDR3 loop is CASSLSNSGRNYEQYF. The DNA for the CDR3 is TGTGCCAGCAGTCTAAGCAATAGCGGGAGGAACTACGAGCAGTACTTC.

The chain combines TRBV7-2 with TRBJ2-1, with D perhaps matching TRBD2 (6 bases). Germline V lookup: CDR1 SGHTA, CDR2 FQGNSA. The CDR3 has 16 amino acids. V was clipped by 1 base and J by 3 bases, with 13 bases between them. The CDR3 nucleotides read TGTGCCAGCAGCTTAGTTTGGGACTCGAACTACAATGAGCAGTTCTTC. It yields the protein CASSLVWDSNYNEQFF.